The TCR beta chain under discussion was sequenced for a study of shared clonotypes between healthy human individuals. General study findings and limits: Richness estimates generally favored naive over memory subsets.

Per the germline V gene, CDR1 is MNHNY and CDR2 is SVGAGI (reference sequence). The CDR3 consists of 15 residues. The V and J ends lost 6 bases and 4 bases respectively, with 15 bases between them. This table comes from immunoSEQ multiplex PCR, and its TCRdb copy is limited to in-frame clones, with some not included. The repertoire consists of roughly 1,500,000 clones, with 98% occurring once and the leading ten covering 0.4% to 0.45%. Regarding this clone: The antigen remains unidentified.

From CD4+ cells came CD45RA+ naive and CD45RA-negative memory subsets. Specimen: naive CD4+ T cells sorted from blood. Described subset: CD45RA+ positively selected. This clonotype originated in a man aged 30 to 45 in good health. The chain joins TRBV6-6 to TRBJ1-4; D gene uncertain. Written as DNA, the CDR3 is TGTGCCAGCAGCCCCCCGGGTAACGTTAATGAAAAACTGTTTTTT. It encodes CASSPPGNVNEKLFF.